These 12 T cell receptor beta chains were all obtained from the same sample, sequenced in a study of CD8+ T cells in alopecia areata. RNA, once extracted, was reverse transcribed into cDNA for use as the sequencing template. TCRdb's table, derived via immunoSEQ multiplex PCR, lists solely in-frame clones and lacks some. The top ten hold 10% to 15% of the sample, which has about 110,000 clones, under 60% seen once. The treatment here: oral pan-JAK inhibitor, 5-10 mg twice daily. Sequencing was performed on CD8+ T cells sorted from blood, taken at week 24, from a patient treated with tofacitinib. The receptors here all came from a human donor with alopecia areata.

In its sample, this clone was seen a few times. The CDR3 region has the DNA TGCAGCGTTTTCACTGGGGCCAACGTCCTGACTTTC. It specifies CSVFTGANVLTF. The rearrangement uses TRBV29-1 and TRBJ2-6; no clear D. The CDR3 has 12 residues. CDR1 and CDR2 from the germline V gene are SQVTM and ANQGSEA. The germline V and J ends were trimmed by 5 bases and 2 bases, with 4 bases remaining between them.

The chain couples TRBV30 to TRBJ1-1; D may be TRBD1 (5 bases). The CDR3 spans 13 residues. Trimming shortened V by 4 bases and J by 7 bases, and 16 bases separated the two germline ends. The germline V gene encodes CDR1 GTSNPN and CDR2 SVGIG (reference sequence). The CDR3 loop is CAWMVEGAGEAFF. In nucleotides, the CDR3 is TGTGCCTGGATGGTTGAAGGGGCGGGTGAAGCTTTCTTT.

This clone showed up just a few times. The V and J genes are TRBV6-5 and TRBJ1-1; no definite D call. Germline V CDR1 and CDR2: MNHEY, SVGAGI. The CDR3 covers 14 residues. Trimming cost V 2 bases and J 1 base, with 8 bases left between them. The CDR3 region is CASSYLDTNTEAFF. The CDR3 DNA reads TGTGCCAGCAGTTACCTAGACACGAACACTGAAGCTTTCTTT.

This rearrangement joins TRBV30 to TRBJ1-5; 7 bases fit TRBD1. This CDR3 is built from 14 residues. Trimming cost V 2 bases and J 2 bases; bases outside gene matches: 3. In germline, CDR1 is GTSNPN, CDR2 SVGIG (reference sequence). CDR3 sequence (DNA): TGTGCCTGGAGTTCAGGGACAGGCAATCAGCCCCAGCATTTT. Amino acids: CAWSSGTGNQPQHF.

Concerning this clone itself: The sample has other DNA sequences that encode this CDR3 too. The CDR3 reads CASSLGSGGYNEQFF. As DNA, the CDR3 is TGTGCCAGCAGTTTGGGTAGCGGGGGATACAATGAGCAGTTCTTC. The V and J genes are TRBV27 and TRBJ2-1; 9 positions match TRBD2. The V gene end was trimmed by 3 bases and the J gene end by 4 bases; junction bases not matched to a gene: 4. This CDR3 region has 15 residues. Germline V gives CDR1 MNHEY, CDR2 SMNVEV (reference sequence).

Only a few counts were recorded for this clone. The V call is TRBV13, the J call TRBJ1-1, with no clear D. The germline V gene has CDR1 PRHDT and CDR2 FYEKMQ (reference sequence). The CDR3 runs to 11 residues. The germline V and J ends were trimmed by 5 bases and 5 bases, with 6 bases remaining between them. The CDR3 loop reads CASSRVTEAFF. Written as DNA, the CDR3 is TGTGCCAGCAGCCGAGTGACTGAAGCTTTCTTT.

The chain couples TRBV7-9 to TRBJ2-3, with D perhaps matching TRBD1 (5 bases). V was pared by 5 bases and J by 6 bases, with 18 bases between. This CDR3 comprises 15 residues. The germline V gene encodes CDR1 SEHNR and CDR2 FQNEAQ (reference sequence). The CDR3 protein is CASSRARAPEDTQYF. CDR3 nucleotides: TGTGCCAGCAGCCGAGCCAGGGCCCCGGAGGATACGCAGTATTTT.

The chain combines TRBV5-4 with TRBJ1-1; TRBD1 aligns across 10 bases. From germline, CDR1 is SGHNT and CDR2 YYREEE (reference sequence). This CDR3 spans 15 amino acids. V lost 4 bases and J lost 0; bases outside the gene matches: 3. This CDR3 is CASSPGQGMNTEAFF. CDR3 nucleotide sequence: TGTGCCAGCAGCCCGGGACAGGGGATGAACACTGAAGCTTTCTTT.

This clone was picked up a small number of times. The rearrangement joins TRBV2 to TRBJ2-3; 11 nucleotides align to TRBD2. V shed 9 bases and J 0 bases; nucleotides not matched to a gene: 2. The CDR3 is made up of 14 amino acids. From germline, CDR1 is SNHLY and CDR2 FYNNEI. CDR3 residues: CARTSGASTDTQYF. For the CDR3, the DNA is TGTGCCAGGACTAGCGGGGCTAGCACAGATACGCAGTATTTT.

This clone was detected only a few times. The rearrangement uses TRBV5-1 and TRBJ1-1; D uncertain. CDR3 length: 13 residues. Trimming took 5 bases from V and 3 from J, leaving 11 bases between them. Germline V gene sequence: CDR1 SGHRS, CDR2 YFSETQ. The CDR3 here is CASRTSPYTEAFF. The CDR3 DNA is TGCGCCAGCAGGACGTCTCCGTACACTGAAGCTTTCTTT.

The J gene is TRBJ2-2, the V gene TRBV27; D gene unclear. The CDR3 spans 12 residues. The V end was cut by 6 bases, the J end by 0 bases, with 2 bases between. The germline gives CDR1 MNHEY, CDR2 SMNVEV (reference sequence). CDR3 protein: CASSANTGELFF. Written as DNA, the CDR3 is TGTGCCAGCAGCGCGAACACCGGGGAGCTGTTTTTT.

This CDR3 is CAWTDRAITGELFF. CDR3 DNA: TGTGCCTGGACCGACAGGGCCATCACCGGGGAGCTGTTTTTT. The chain is built from TRBV30 and TRBJ2-2, with TRBD1 matching 7 bases. The V gene end was trimmed by 4 bases and the J gene end by 4 bases; junction bases not matched to a gene: 6. The CDR3 loop spans 14 amino acids. Germline loops: CDR1 GTSNPN, CDR2 SVGIG (reference sequence).